These 7 T cell receptor beta chains came from one sample sequenced in a study of shared clonotypes between healthy human individuals. Data came from immunoSEQ multiplex PCR; TCRdb stores just in-frame clones and leaves some out. The sample records over a million clones, 95% to 99% being singletons. The sample was naive CD4+ T cells sorted from blood. The subset was: CD45RA+ positively selected. The receptors stem from a man in his thirties or forties in good health.

This chain's CDR3 is CASSLSKEEYNEQFF. CDR3 DNA sequence: TGTGCCAGCAGTTTATCGAAGGAGGAGTACAATGAGCAGTTCTTC. The chain employs TRBV27 and TRBJ2-1; TRBD2 is a possible D gene (5 bases). Per germline, CDR1 MNHEY and CDR2 SMNVEV (reference sequence). With 0 bases removed from V and 4 bases from J, the gap between germline ends came to 10 bases. The CDR3 has 15 residues.

This rearrangement joins TRBV28 to TRBJ1-5; 8 nucleotides agree with TRBD1. Germline V CDR1 and CDR2: MDHEN, SYDVKM. V trimming: 0 bases; J trimming: 1 base; junction bases outside the gene matches: 8. The CDR3 is 18 amino acids. CDR3 sequence (DNA): TGTGCCAGCAGTTTATGGGACAGGGCGCTACCAAGCAATCAGCCCCAGCATTTT. Its translation: CASSLWDRALPSNQPQHF.

The chain recombines TRBV27 with TRBJ1-2, with 8 nucleotides matching TRBD1. Trimming at V came to 2 bases and at J to 3 bases, leaving 5 bases not matched to a gene. The CDR3 is made up of 15 amino acids. CDR1 is MNHEY and CDR2 is SMNVEV in the germline V gene (reference sequence). The CDR3, as DNA: TGTGCCAGCAGTTTACGCCCGACAGGGGACTATGGCTACACCTTC. This codes for CASSLRPTGDYGYTF.

This clone appeared once. The V gene is TRBV6-1, the J gene TRBJ2-7, with 9 positions matching TRBD1. Unmatched junction bases numbered 4, after V lost 4 bases and J lost 3 bases. Germline lookup yields CDR1 MNHNS and CDR2 SASEGT. The CDR3 spans 14 residues. DNA of the CDR3: TGTGCCAGCAGTGGCCGGGACAGGGTCTACGAGCAGTACTTC. Protein: CASSGRDRVYEQYF.

Of note for this clone: The identical CDR3 is also encoded by other nucleotide sequences in the sample. The genes are TRBV2 and TRBJ2-6; D gene unclear. Between the trimmed V and J ends, which lost 8 bases and 4 bases, there was a span of 9 bases. Germline loops: CDR1 SNHLY, CDR2 FYNNEI. This CDR3 has 13 amino acids. The CDR3 DNA follows: TGTGCCAGCGGGTTTTCCGGGGCCAACGTCCTGACTTTC. Translating gives CASGFSGANVLTF.

The CDR3 protein is CASSPIGQTANTEAFF. The CDR3 nucleotides are TGTGCCAGCTCACCGATCGGACAGACAGCCAACACTGAAGCTTTCTTT. The rearrangement links TRBV18 to TRBJ1-1; a possible D gene is TRBD1 (6 bases). The V and J ends lost 3 bases and 2 bases respectively, with 16 bases between them. The CDR3 runs to 16 residues. Germline loops: CDR1 KGHSH, CDR2 LQKENI.

CDR3 sequence: CASSPVWDPNEKLFF. In DNA, the CDR3 is TGCGCCAGCAGCCCCGTTTGGGACCCTAATGAAAAACTGTTTTTT. The chain uses TRBV5-1 and TRBJ1-4, with a tentative D call TRBD1 (5 bases). Germline V gives CDR1 SGHRS, CDR2 YFSETQ. This CDR3 spans 15 amino acids. The V gene lost 4 bases and the J gene lost 3 bases, with 13 bases spanning the gap.